A selection of T cell receptor beta chains follows, all from one sample in a study of blood T cell repertoires in COVID-19. Produced via immunoSEQ multiplex PCR; TCRdb's table is partial and in-frame only. Of some 200,000 clones listed, around 81% were seen once; the top ten hold roughly 3%. Sequencing was done on a sample of peripheral blood. The receptors come from a woman in her 30s who had recovered from COVID-19. CDR3s include the opening cysteine and the closing phenylalanine or tryptophan. Fields, in order: D gene, V gene, J gene, clone size, CDR3 protein, CDR3 DNA. D genes are given only for firm matches. Expanded clones get a size class; other rows say once, few or many, or leave the size out.

d_call: TRBD2
v_call: TRBV9
j_call: TRBJ2-1
clone_size: NA
cdr3_aa: CASSPGTSGLAGISYNEQFF
cdr3_nt: TGTGCCAGCAGTCCAGGAACATCGGGACTAGCGGGTATCTCCTACAATGAGCAGTTCTTC

d_call: TRBD2
v_call: TRBV25-1
j_call: TRBJ2-2
clone_size: NA
cdr3_aa: CASSESPGLAGLDGELFF
cdr3_nt: TGTGCCAGCAGTGAATCCCCGGGACTAGCGGGCCTAGACGGGGAGCTGTTTTTT

d_call: TRBD2
v_call: TRBV7-2
j_call: TRBJ2-3
clone_size: NA
cdr3_aa: CASSFLSGAGDTQYF
cdr3_nt: TGTGCCAGCAGCTTTTTGAGCGGGGCGGGAGATACGCAGTATTTT

d_call: TRBD1
v_call: TRBV28
j_call: TRBJ1-4
clone_size: NA
cdr3_aa: CASRLGDSRRKLFF
cdr3_nt: TGTGCCAGCAGGCTTGGGGACAGTCGGAGAAAACTGTTTTTT

d_call: TRBD1
v_call: TRBV7-7
j_call: TRBJ2-5
clone_size: NA
cdr3_aa: CASSLGVQGYQETQYF
cdr3_nt: TGTGCTAGCAGCTTAGGCGTACAGGGGTACCAAGAGACCCAGTACTTC

d_call: NA
v_call: TRBV6-5
j_call: TRBJ2-3
clone_size: few
cdr3_aa: CASSYRAGRRDTQYF
cdr3_nt: TGTGCCAGCAGTTACCGGGCAGGGAGGAGAGATACGCAGTATTTT

d_call: NA
v_call: TRBV3-1/TRBV3-2
j_call: TRBJ2-4
clone_size: NA
cdr3_aa: CASSQTYPRNIQYF
cdr3_nt: TGTGCCAGCAGCCAAACGTATCCGAGAAACATTCAGTACTTC

d_call: TRBD2
v_call: TRBV9
j_call: TRBJ2-3
clone_size: NA
cdr3_aa: CASSEGAGPSTDTQYF
cdr3_nt: TGTGCCAGCAGCGAGGGAGCGGGACCTAGCACAGATACGCAGTATTTT

d_call: NA
v_call: TRBV11-2
j_call: TRBJ2-1
clone_size: NA
cdr3_aa: CASSNPTGSSYNEQFF
cdr3_nt: TGTGCCAGCAGTAACCCTACAGGAAGCTCCTACAATGAGCAGTTCTTC

d_call: TRBD2
v_call: TRBV9
j_call: TRBJ2-5
clone_size: NA
cdr3_aa: CASSGTLAGVGETQYF
cdr3_nt: TGTGCCAGCAGCGGGACTCTAGCGGGAGTCGGGGAGACCCAGTACTTC

d_call: NA
v_call: TRBV6-5
j_call: TRBJ2-5
clone_size: once
cdr3_aa: CASTSSRETQYF
cdr3_nt: TGTGCCAGCACCTCCTCCCGGGAGACCCAGTACTTC

d_call: TRBD1
v_call: TRBV15
j_call: TRBJ2-1
clone_size: once
cdr3_aa: CATSPGQGSYNEQFF
cdr3_nt: TGTGCCACCTCACCGGGACAGGGTTCCTACAATGAGCAGTTCTTC

d_call: NA
v_call: TRBV12-5
j_call: TRBJ2-7
clone_size: many
cdr3_aa: CASGLTGEEQYF
cdr3_nt: TGTGCTAGTGGTCTTACAGGAGAGGAGCAGTACTTC

d_call: TRBD1
v_call: TRBV28
j_call: TRBJ1-1
clone_size: NA
cdr3_aa: CASRLTGGNTEAFF
cdr3_nt: TGTGCCAGCAGGCTCACAGGGGGCAACACTGAAGCTTTCTTT

d_call: TRBD1
v_call: TRBV2
j_call: TRBJ1-5
clone_size: few
cdr3_aa: CASKKTYTGGVQPQHF
cdr3_nt: TGTGCCAGTAAAAAAACGTATACAGGGGGGGTTCAGCCCCAGCATTTT

d_call: NA
v_call: TRBV28
j_call: TRBJ2-6
clone_size: once
cdr3_aa: CASSKPTGKGSGANVLTF
cdr3_nt: TGTGCCAGCAGTAAACCGACAGGAAAAGGCTCTGGGGCCAACGTCCTGACTTTC

d_call: TRBD2
v_call: TRBV5-4
j_call: TRBJ2-7
clone_size: few
cdr3_aa: CASSPPSGSLYEQYF
cdr3_nt: TGTGCCAGCAGCCCACCTAGCGGGAGTCTCTACGAGCAGTACTTC

d_call: NA
v_call: TRBV30
j_call: TRBJ2-3
clone_size: NA
cdr3_aa: CAWRGTFSTDTQYF
cdr3_nt: TGTGCCTGGAGGGGGACTTTCAGCACAGATACGCAGTATTTT

d_call: TRBD1
v_call: TRBV6-6
j_call: TRBJ1-5
clone_size: once
cdr3_aa: CASSYSDRESQPQHF
cdr3_nt: TGTGCCAGCAGTTACTCTGACAGGGAGAGTCAGCCCCAGCATTTT

d_call: NA
v_call: TRBV19
j_call: TRBJ2-3
clone_size: NA
cdr3_aa: CASSKNGRRTDTQYF
cdr3_nt: TGTGCCAGTAGTAAGAATGGGAGGAGGACCGATACGCAGTATTTT

d_call: TRBD1
v_call: TRBV5-1
j_call: TRBJ2-3
clone_size: NA
cdr3_aa: CASSLVVGTGDVTDTQYF
cdr3_nt: TGCGCCAGCAGCTTGGTCGTCGGGACAGGGGATGTCACAGATACGCAGTATTTT

d_call: TRBD2
v_call: TRBV6-5
j_call: TRBJ2-1
clone_size: NA
cdr3_aa: CASRVGTSSYNEQFF
cdr3_nt: TGTGCCAGCAGGGTGGGGACTAGCTCCTACAATGAGCAGTTCTTC

d_call: TRBD2
v_call: TRBV5-4
j_call: TRBJ2-1
clone_size: NA
cdr3_aa: CASSPGGGVSYNEQFF
cdr3_nt: TGTGCCAGCAGCCCCGGCGGGGGAGTGTCCTACAATGAGCAGTTCTTC

d_call: NA
v_call: TRBV27
j_call: TRBJ2-3
clone_size: NA
cdr3_aa: CASSLSGDTDTQYF
cdr3_nt: TGTGCCAGCAGTTTATCTGGGGACACTGATACGCAGTATTTT

d_call: NA
v_call: TRBV14
j_call: TRBJ2-3
clone_size: NA
cdr3_aa: CASSQSLLRPGDTQYF
cdr3_nt: TGTGCCAGCAGCCAATCACTATTACGTCCTGGGGATACGCAGTATTTT

d_call: TRBD1
v_call: TRBV7-9
j_call: TRBJ1-1
clone_size: NA
cdr3_aa: CASSPPGGMGTEAFF
cdr3_nt: TGTGCCAGCAGCCCACCAGGGGGTATGGGGACTGAAGCTTTCTTT

d_call: NA
v_call: TRBV29-1
j_call: TRBJ2-7
clone_size: NA
cdr3_aa: CSVKTAGTPSYEQYF
cdr3_nt: TGCAGCGTTAAGACCGCCGGGACACCCTCCTACGAGCAGTACTTC

d_call: TRBD1
v_call: TRBV6-2/TRBV6-3
j_call: TRBJ2-7
clone_size: NA
cdr3_aa: CASSYLGQGLYEQYF
cdr3_nt: TGTGCCAGCAGTTATTTGGGACAGGGATTGTACGAGCAGTACTTC

d_call: TRBD2
v_call: TRBV3-1/TRBV3-2
j_call: TRBJ2-1
clone_size: NA
cdr3_aa: CASSQERGRAVEEQFF
cdr3_nt: TGTGCCAGCAGCCAAGAACGCGGGAGGGCCGTAGAAGAGCAGTTCTTC

d_call: NA
v_call: TRBV19
j_call: TRBJ1-5
clone_size: NA
cdr3_aa: CASSKGAGNQPQHF
cdr3_nt: TGTGCCAGTAGTAAAGGGGCAGGCAATCAGCCCCAGCATTTT

d_call: NA
v_call: TRBV28
j_call: TRBJ2-5
clone_size: NA
cdr3_aa: CASSDDPLGETQYF
cdr3_nt: TGTGCCAGCAGTGATGATCCCCTTGGCGAGACCCAGTACTTC

d_call: NA
v_call: TRBV7-9
j_call: TRBJ2-1
clone_size: once
cdr3_aa: CASSHIWRAGGDEQFF
cdr3_nt: TGTGCCAGCAGCCATATTTGGAGGGCTGGAGGCGATGAGCAGTTCTTC

d_call: TRBD1
v_call: TRBV18
j_call: TRBJ2-7
clone_size: NA
cdr3_aa: CASSPPGQGIYEQYF
cdr3_nt: TGTGCCAGCTCACCACCGGGACAGGGGATCTACGAGCAGTACTTC

d_call: TRBD2
v_call: TRBV7-9
j_call: TRBJ2-5
clone_size: NA
cdr3_aa: CASSQTSGRARETQYF
cdr3_nt: TGTGCCAGCAGCCAAACTAGCGGGAGGGCCCGAGAGACCCAGTACTTC

d_call: TRBD1
v_call: TRBV29-1
j_call: TRBJ1-2
clone_size: few
cdr3_aa: CSVDRGSSLYSDYGYTF
cdr3_nt: TGCAGCGTTGACAGGGGGAGCAGCCTTTATTCAGACTATGGCTACACCTTC

d_call: NA
v_call: TRBV7-8
j_call: TRBJ1-2
clone_size: NA
cdr3_aa: CASSLVFRLAGEYGYTF
cdr3_nt: TGTGCCAGCAGCTTAGTCTTCCGATTGGCAGGGGAGTATGGCTACACCTTC

d_call: NA
v_call: TRBV2
j_call: TRBJ2-5
clone_size: once
cdr3_aa: CASSEGQGETQYF
cdr3_nt: TGTGCCAGCAGTGAAGGACAAGGAGAGACCCAGTACTTC

d_call: NA
v_call: TRBV7-3
j_call: TRBJ2-1
clone_size: NA
cdr3_aa: CASSLTGGTNPSYNEQFF
cdr3_nt: TGTGCCAGCAGCTTAACGGGGGGGACAAACCCCTCCTACAATGAGCAGTTCTTC

d_call: TRBD2
v_call: TRBV6-6
j_call: TRBJ2-5
clone_size: NA
cdr3_aa: CASSPRLAGEGETQYF
cdr3_nt: TGTGCCAGCAGTCCGCGACTAGCGGGAGAGGGCGAGACCCAGTACTTC

d_call: NA
v_call: TRBV4-1
j_call: TRBJ1-3
clone_size: NA
cdr3_aa: CASSRETGNSGNTIYF
cdr3_nt: TGCGCCAGCAGCCGGGAGACTGGCAACTCTGGAAACACCATATATTTT

d_call: TRBD2
v_call: TRBV4-1
j_call: TRBJ2-5
clone_size: NA
cdr3_aa: CASSQVRGGRGETQYF
cdr3_nt: TGCGCCAGCAGCCAAGTAAGGGGCGGGAGAGGGGAGACCCAGTACTTC

d_call: TRBD1
v_call: TRBV6-5
j_call: TRBJ1-6
clone_size: many
cdr3_aa: CASSYFQGANSPLHF
cdr3_nt: TGTGCCAGCAGTTACTTCCAGGGGGCTAATTCACCCCTCCACTTT

d_call: NA
v_call: TRBV6-4
j_call: TRBJ2-3
clone_size: NA
cdr3_aa: CASSETITDTQYF
cdr3_nt: TGTGCCAGCAGTGAGACTATCACAGATACGCAGTATTTT

d_call: NA
v_call: TRBV19
j_call: TRBJ2-1
clone_size: NA
cdr3_aa: CASKYRYSSYNEQFF
cdr3_nt: TGTGCCAGTAAATACAGATATTCTTCATACAATGAGCAGTTCTTC

d_call: TRBD2
v_call: TRBV13
j_call: TRBJ2-1
clone_size: many
cdr3_aa: CASSHGTSGQNEQFF
cdr3_nt: TGTGCCAGCAGCCACGGGACTAGTGGTCAGAATGAGCAGTTCTTC